What follows are 5 T cell receptor beta chains derived from one specimen sequenced in a study of shared clonotypes between healthy human individuals. Data came from immunoSEQ multiplex PCR; TCRdb stores just in-frame clones and leaves some out. This table holds around 500,000 clones, around 80% found once. The sequenced sample was PBMCs. The receptors stem from a woman aged 35 to 49 in good health. Some clones in this sample may be carry-over from other donors' samples.

This clone was counted between two and nine times. The chain links TRBV7-8 to TRBJ2-1; 9 nucleotides agree with TRBD1. Germline trimming cut 5 bases from V and 8 bases from J; bases unmatched to any gene: 7. Germline lookup yields CDR1 SGHVS and CDR2 FQNEAQ. The CDR3 runs to 14 residues. The CDR3: CASSIRTGAHEQFF. In nucleotides, the CDR3 is TGTGCCAGCAGCATTAGGACAGGGGCGCATGAGCAGTTCTTC.

The chain carries TRBV14 and TRBJ2-7; 9 bases match TRBD2. The CDR3 is 14 amino acids. Germline values: CDR1 SGHDN, CDR2 FVKESK. J lost 3 bases, V lost 4 bases, and 4 bases had no gene match. The CDR3 nucleotides read TGTGCCAGCAGCCGAAGTAGCGGGAGCTACGAGCAGTACTTC. This translates into CASSRSSGSYEQYF.

This chain connects TRBV30 to TRBJ2-7; no clear D gene. Germline values: CDR1 GTSNPN, CDR2 SVGIG (reference sequence). There are 12 residues in the CDR3. The ends were cut back, 1 base at V and 4 bases at J, with 8 bases in the middle. This CDR3 is CAWSGNPYEQYF. CDR3 in DNA: TGTGCCTGGAGTGGGAACCCATACGAGCAGTACTTC. Using reference TRBV30 and TRBJ2-7 for the parts outside the CDR3, the full variable domain is SQTIHQWPATLVQPVGSPLSLECTVEGTSNPNLYWYRQAAGRGLQLLFYSVGIGQISSEVPQNLSASRPQDRQFILSSKKLLLSDSGFYLCAWSGNPYEQYFGPGTRLTVT.

This clone was recorded once. This chain joins TRBV7-9 and TRBJ2-1; TRBD2 matches 12 bases. Unmatched junction bases numbered 2, after V lost 5 bases and J lost 3 bases. Germline V gives CDR1 SEHNR, CDR2 FQNEAQ (reference sequence). The CDR3 spans 15 residues. CDR3: CASSKLAGGYNEQFF. The DNA of the CDR3 is TGTGCCAGCAGCAAACTAGCGGGGGGCTACAATGAGCAGTTCTTC.

As to this clone: This same CDR3 is encoded by further DNA sequences in the sample. The V and J genes are TRBV11-2 and TRBJ2-7; 8 positions agree with TRBD1. V was pared by 1 base and J by 3 bases, with 2 bases of the junction left unmatched. Germline V lookup: CDR1 SGHAT, CDR2 FQNNGV. This CDR3 region has 14 residues. The CDR3 DNA is TGTGCCAGCAGCTTAGGACAGGGGATCTACGAGCAGTACTTC. Its translation: CASSLGQGIYEQYF.